The clone carrying this T cell receptor (beta chain) was seen repeatedly, ten times or more. Its matching antigen is unknown. Constant-segment primers served in 5'RACE that generated TCR alpha and TCR beta cDNA libraries bearing sample barcodes and UMIs. TCRdb called the 5' RACE reads again in MiXCR, with one record for every CDR3 protein. The sample has 200,000 to 250,000 distinct CDR3 sequences, approximately 10% seen once. The sample originates from a study of T-cell memory formation after mild COVID-19. Study summary: The study found TCR clusters largely donor specific. Overall study results and limits: Among contracting clones, CD4+ were mainly CM/EM and CD8+ enriched in EMRA. Later expanders leaned CD4+, whereas clones that contracted between day 15 and 85 were balanced CD4/CD8.

The CDR3 length is 14 residues. Per the germline V gene, CDR1 is SGHDT and CDR2 is YYEEEE. The J segment lost 8 bases and the V segment lost 2 bases, leaving 3 bases of the junction unmatched. This chain uses TRBV5-6 with TRBJ2-1; 11 bases are shared with TRBD2. This TCR was sampled from a man aged 18 to 29 who had mild COVID-19 (a few samples of this study predate the infection). Cell type and time point are not known. Sequenced sample: PBMCs or a T cell subset sorted from them (not recorded which). The CDR3 loop reads CASSFSGGAHEQFF. In DNA, the CDR3 is TGTGCCAGCAGCTTTAGCGGGGGGGCCCATGAGCAGTTCTTC.